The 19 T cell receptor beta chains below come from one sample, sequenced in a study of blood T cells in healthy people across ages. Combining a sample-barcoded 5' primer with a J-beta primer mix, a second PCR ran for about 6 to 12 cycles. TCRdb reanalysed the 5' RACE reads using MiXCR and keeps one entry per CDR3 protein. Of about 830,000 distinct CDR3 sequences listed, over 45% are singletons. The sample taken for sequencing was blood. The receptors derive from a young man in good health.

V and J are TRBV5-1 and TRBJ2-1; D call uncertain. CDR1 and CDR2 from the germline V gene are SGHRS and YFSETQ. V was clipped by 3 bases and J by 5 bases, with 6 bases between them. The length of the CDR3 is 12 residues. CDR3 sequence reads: CASSWLNNEQFF. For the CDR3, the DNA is TGCGCCAGCAGCTGGCTGAACAATGAGCAGTTCTTC. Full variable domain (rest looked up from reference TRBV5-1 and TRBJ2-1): KAGVTQTPRYLIKTRGQQVTLSCSPISGHRSVSWYQQTPGQGLQFLFEYFSETQRNKGNFPGRFSGRQFSNSRSEMNVSTLELGDSALYLCASSWLNNEQFFGPGTRLTVL.

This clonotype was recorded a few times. The CDR3: CASRPGNNEQFF. The CDR3, as DNA: TGTGCCAGCAGGCCCGGGAACAATGAGCAGTTCTTC. The V call is TRBV5-6, the J call TRBJ2-1, with TRBD2 as a possible D gene (5 bases). V lost 5 bases and J 5 bases, leaving 8 bases between the germline ends. CDR1 is SGHDT and CDR2 is YYEEEE in the germline V gene. The CDR3 contains 12 residues.

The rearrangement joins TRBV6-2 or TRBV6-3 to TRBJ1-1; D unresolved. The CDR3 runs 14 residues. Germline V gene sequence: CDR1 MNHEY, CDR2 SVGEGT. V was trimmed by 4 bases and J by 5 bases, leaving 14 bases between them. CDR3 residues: CASSFPEGRTEAFF. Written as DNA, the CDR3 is TGTGCCAGCAGTTTCCCGGAGGGTCGGACTGAAGCTTTCTTT.

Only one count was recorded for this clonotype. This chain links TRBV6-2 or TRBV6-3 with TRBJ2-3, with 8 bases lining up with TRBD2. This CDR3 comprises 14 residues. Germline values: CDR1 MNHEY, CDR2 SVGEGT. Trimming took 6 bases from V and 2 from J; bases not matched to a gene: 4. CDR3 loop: CASSGGAATDTQYF. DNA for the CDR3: TGTGCCAGCAGCGGGGGGGCCGCCACAGATACGCAGTATTTT.

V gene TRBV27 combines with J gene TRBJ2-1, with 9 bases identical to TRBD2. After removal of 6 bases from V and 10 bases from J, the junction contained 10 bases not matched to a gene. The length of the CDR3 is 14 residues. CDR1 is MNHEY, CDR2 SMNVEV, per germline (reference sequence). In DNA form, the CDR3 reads TGTGCCAGCAGACCAGGGACTAGCAGGGGGGAGCAGTTCTTC. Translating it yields CASRPGTSRGEQFF.

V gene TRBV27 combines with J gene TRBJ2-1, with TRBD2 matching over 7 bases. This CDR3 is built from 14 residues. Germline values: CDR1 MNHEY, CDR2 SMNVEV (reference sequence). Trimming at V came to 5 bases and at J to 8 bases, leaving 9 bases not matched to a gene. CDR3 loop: CASSAWGGNYEQFF. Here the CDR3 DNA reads TGTGCCAGCAGTGCATGGGGGGGGAACTATGAGCAGTTCTTC.

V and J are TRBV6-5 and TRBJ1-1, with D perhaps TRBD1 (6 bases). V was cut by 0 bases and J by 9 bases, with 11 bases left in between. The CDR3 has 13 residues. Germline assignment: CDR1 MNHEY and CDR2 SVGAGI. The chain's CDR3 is CASSYSLWGQAFF. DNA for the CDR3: TGTGCCAGCAGTTACTCGTTATGGGGGCAAGCTTTCTTT.

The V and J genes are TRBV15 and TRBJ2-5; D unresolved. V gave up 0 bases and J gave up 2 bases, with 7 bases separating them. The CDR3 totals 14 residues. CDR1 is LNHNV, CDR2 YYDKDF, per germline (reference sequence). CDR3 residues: CATSRDRRQETQYF. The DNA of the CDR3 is TGTGCCACCAGCAGAGATCGGCGGCAAGAGACCCAGTACTTC.

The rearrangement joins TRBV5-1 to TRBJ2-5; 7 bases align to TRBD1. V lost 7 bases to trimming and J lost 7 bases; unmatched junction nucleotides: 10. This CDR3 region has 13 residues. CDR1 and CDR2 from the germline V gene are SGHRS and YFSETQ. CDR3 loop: CASRDRDTGTQYF. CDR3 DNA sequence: TGCGCCAGCCGGGACAGAGATACAGGGACCCAGTACTTC.

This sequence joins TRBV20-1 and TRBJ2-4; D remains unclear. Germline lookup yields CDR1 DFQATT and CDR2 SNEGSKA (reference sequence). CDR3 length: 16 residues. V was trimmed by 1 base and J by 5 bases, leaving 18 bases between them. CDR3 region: CSARARREFSENIQYF. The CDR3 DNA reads TGCAGTGCTAGAGCCCGGAGAGAGTTCTCCGAAAACATTCAGTACTTC.

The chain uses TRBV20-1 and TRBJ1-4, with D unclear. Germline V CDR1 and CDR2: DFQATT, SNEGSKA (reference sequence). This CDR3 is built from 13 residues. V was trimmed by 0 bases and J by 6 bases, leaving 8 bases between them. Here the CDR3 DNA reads TGCAGTGCTAGAGATATGTCTGATGAAAAACTGTTTTTT. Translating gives CSARDMSDEKLFF.

CDR3 in amino acids: CASSEPGARNSPLHF. As DNA, the CDR3 is TGTGCCAGCAGTGAACCCGGGGCGCGGAATTCACCCCTCCACTTT. The chain is built from TRBV25-1 and TRBJ1-6, with a tentative D call TRBD1 (5 bases). V was shortened by 2 bases and J by 7 bases, with 12 bases between the two germline ends. CDR3 length: 15 amino acids. CDR1 is MGHDK, CDR2 SYGVNS, per germline.

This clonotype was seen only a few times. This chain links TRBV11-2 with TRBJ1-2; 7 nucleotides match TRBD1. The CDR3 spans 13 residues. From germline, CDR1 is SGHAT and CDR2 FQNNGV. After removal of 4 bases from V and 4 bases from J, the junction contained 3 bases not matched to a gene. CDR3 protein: CASSSDRFYGYTF. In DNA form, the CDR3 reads TGTGCCAGCAGCTCGGACAGGTTCTATGGCTACACCTTC.

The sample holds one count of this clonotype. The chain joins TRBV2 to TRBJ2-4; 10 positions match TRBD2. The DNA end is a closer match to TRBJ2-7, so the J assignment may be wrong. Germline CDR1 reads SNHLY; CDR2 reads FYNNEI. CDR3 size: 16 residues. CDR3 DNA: TGTGCCAGCCCGGCGATACTAGCGGGGAATCCCTACGAGCAGTACTTC. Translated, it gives CASPAILAGNPYEQYF.

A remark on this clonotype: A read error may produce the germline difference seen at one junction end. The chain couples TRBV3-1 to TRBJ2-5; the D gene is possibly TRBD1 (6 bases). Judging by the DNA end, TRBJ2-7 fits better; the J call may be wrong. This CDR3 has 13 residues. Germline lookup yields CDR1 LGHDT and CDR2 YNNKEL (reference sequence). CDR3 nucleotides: TGTGCCAGCGGCCAACCTAGGGGGTACGAGCAGTACTTC. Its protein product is CASGQPRGYEQYF.

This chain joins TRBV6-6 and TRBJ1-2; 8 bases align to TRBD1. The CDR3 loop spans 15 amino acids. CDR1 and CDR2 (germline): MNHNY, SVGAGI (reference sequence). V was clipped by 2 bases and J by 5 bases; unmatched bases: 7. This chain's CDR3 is CASSYEARGQYGYTF. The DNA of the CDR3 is TGTGCCAGCAGTTACGAGGCCAGGGGGCAATATGGCTACACCTTC.

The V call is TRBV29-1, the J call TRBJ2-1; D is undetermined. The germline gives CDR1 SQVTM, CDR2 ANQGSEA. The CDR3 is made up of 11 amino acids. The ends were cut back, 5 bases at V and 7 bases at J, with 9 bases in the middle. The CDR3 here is CSVLGDNEQFF. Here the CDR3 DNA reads TGCAGCGTTCTTGGGGATAATGAGCAGTTCTTC.

The CDR3 is CASSHEAQRTDTQYF. Written as DNA, the CDR3 is TGTGCCAGCAGCCACGAGGCACAGCGCACAGATACGCAGTATTTT. This chain links TRBV7-9 with TRBJ2-3; the D is unclear. Germline CDR1 SEHNR, CDR2 FQNEAQ (reference sequence). This CDR3 has 15 amino acids. V dropped 5 bases and J dropped 1 base, with 13 bases sitting between them.

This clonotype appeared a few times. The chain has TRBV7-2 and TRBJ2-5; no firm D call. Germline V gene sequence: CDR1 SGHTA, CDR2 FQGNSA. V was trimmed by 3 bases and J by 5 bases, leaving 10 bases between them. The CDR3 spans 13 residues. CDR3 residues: CASSFPATETQYF. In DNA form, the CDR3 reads TGTGCCAGCAGCTTCCCAGCGACTGAGACCCAGTACTTC. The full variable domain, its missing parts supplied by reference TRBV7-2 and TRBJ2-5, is GAGVSQSPSNKVTEKGKDVELRCDPISGHTALYWYRQSLGQGLEFLIYFQGNSAPDKSGLPSDRFSAERTGGSVSTLTIQRTQQEDSAVYLCASSFPATETQYFGPGTRLLVL.